These T cell receptor beta chains were read from a single sample in a study of spatial heterogeneity in lung cancer. TCRdb reprocessed the 5' RACE reads with MiXCR, giving one entry per CDR3 protein. The sample records 45,000 to 55,000 distinct CDR3 sequences, about 5.8% being singletons. The source material was PBMCs, sampled at surgery. The receptors here all came from a male donor with early-stage non-small cell lung cancer. The CDR3 runs from the conserved cysteine through the conserved F or W. D genes are given only for firm matches. Size is stated for part of the rows, as once, few or many counts, or as a class when the clone is expanded.

D: TRBD1
length: 15
J: TRBJ2-3
size: many
V: TRBV5-1
CDR3: CASSQGAPTSDTQYF
DNA: TGCGCCAGCTCCCAGGGGGCACCTACTTCAGATACGCAGTATTTT

D: -
length: 15
J: TRBJ2-2
size: -
V: TRBV12-3/TRBV12-4
CDR3: CASSLRGNTPGELFF
DNA: TGTGCCAGCAGTTTGAGAGGGAACACCCCCGGGGAGCTGTTTTTT

D: TRBD2
length: 16
J: TRBJ2-3
size: many
V: TRBV2
CDR3: CAGTGTSGFSTDTQYF
DNA: TGTGCGGGGACCGGGACTAGCGGGTTCAGCACAGATACGCAGTATTTT

D: -
length: 13
J: TRBJ1-2
size: few
V: TRBV9
CDR3: CASSVDWNYGYTF
DNA: TGTGCCAGCAGCGTAGACTGGAACTATGGCTACACCTTC

D: -
length: 13
J: TRBJ2-1
size: many
V: TRBV7-6
CDR3: CASSLVGYNEQFF
DNA: TGTGCCAGCAGCTTAGTAGGGTACAATGAGCAGTTCTTC

D: -
length: 15
J: TRBJ2-5
size: many
V: TRBV7-9
CDR3: CASSLPSGGIETQYF
DNA: TGTGCCAGCAGCCTCCCGAGCGGCGGGATAGAGACCCAGTACTTC

D: -
length: 16
J: TRBJ2-4
size: many
V: TRBV20-1
CDR3: CSAGSRVRLAKNIQYF
DNA: TGCAGTGCTGGTAGCAGGGTCAGGCTAGCCAAAAACATTCAGTACTTC

D: -
length: 19
J: TRBJ1-4
size: many
V: TRBV4-1
CDR3: CASSQDRGWLGQTNEKLFF
DNA: TGCGCCAGCAGCCAAGATAGGGGTTGGTTGGGGCAAACTAATGAAAAACTGTTTTTT

D: -
length: 14
J: TRBJ1-2
size: many
V: TRBV5-1
CDR3: CASSQGGTSDGYTF
DNA: TGCGCCAGCAGCCAAGGTGGGACCTCGGATGGCTACACCTTC

D: TRBD1
length: 14
J: TRBJ2-1
size: few
V: TRBV5-4
CDR3: CASSLGQINNEQFF
DNA: TGTGCCAGCAGCCTGGGACAGATTAACAATGAGCAGTTCTTC

D: -
length: 13
J: TRBJ1-5
size: many
V: TRBV30
CDR3: CAWSVGGGQPQHF
DNA: TGTGCCTGGAGTGTAGGGGGGGGTCAGCCCCAGCATTTT

D: TRBD2
length: 15
J: TRBJ2-7
size: many
V: TRBV5-6
CDR3: CASGITGTSGNEQYF
DNA: TGTGCCAGCGGAATTACCGGGACTAGCGGGAACGAGCAGTACTTC